This TCR beta chain stems from a study of blood T cell repertoires in COVID-19. In the study overall: Researchers got acute and convalescent COVID-19 samples from the United States, Italy and Spain. Sources were T cells, B-cell-depleted T cells, or PBMCs; the material itself was cDNA or gDNA.

Produced via immunoSEQ multiplex PCR; TCRdb's table is partial and in-frame only. The sample lists roughly 80,000 clones, around 90% occurring once. Per the germline V gene, CDR1 is SGHTS and CDR2 is YDEGEE. The CDR3 is made up of 12 amino acids. Deletions cut 6 bases from V and 5 bases from J, with 8 bases between. V and J are TRBV5-8 and TRBJ2-2; perhaps TRBD1 as D (5 bases). The sequencing input was peripheral blood. This TCR was sampled from a woman at least 80 years old with active or convalescent COVID-19. CDR3 region: CASNQGTGELFF. The CDR3 DNA follows: TGTGCCAGCAACCAGGGTACCGGGGAGCTGTTTTTT. Complete variable domain (other parts from reference TRBV5-8 and TRBJ2-2): EAGVTQSPTHLIKTRGQQATLRCSPISGHTSVYWYQQALGLGLQFLLWYDEGEERNRGNFPPRFSGRQFPNYSSELNVNALELEDSALYLCASNQGTGELFFGEGSRLTVL.